The 3 T cell receptor beta chains below were found in one sample sequenced in a study of control samples from healthy donors and cancer patients. Produced via immunoSEQ multiplex PCR; TCRdb's table is partial and in-frame only. The sample lists roughly 400,000 clones; 90% were seen once. The sequencing input was PBMCs. The source of these receptors is a man aged 40-55 years with head and neck cancer.

The chain couples TRBV20-1 to TRBJ2-7, with D tentatively TRBD2 (5 bases). The CDR3 is 11 amino acids. Trimming pared 4 bases from V and 3 bases from J, leaving 7 bases between. Germline V CDR1 and CDR2: DFQATT, SNEGSKA (reference sequence). In DNA, the CDR3 is TGCAGTGCTATAGCGAACTACGAGCAGTACTTC. Protein: CSAIANYEQYF.

This chain links TRBV6-5 with TRBJ1-1; D is unresolved. V dropped 2 bases and J dropped 3 bases, with 13 bases sitting between them. The CDR3 is 15 residues long. Germline assignment: CDR1 MNHEY and CDR2 SVGAGI. Here the CDR3 reads CASSYLGSRHTEAFF. The CDR3 nucleotides are TGTGCCAGCAGTTACCTAGGTAGCAGGCACACTGAAGCTTTCTTT.

The J gene is TRBJ2-3, the V gene TRBV13; 15 bases are a match to TRBD2. This CDR3 has 18 residues. CDR1 and CDR2 (germline): PRHDT, FYEKMQ (reference sequence). With 4 bases clipped from V and 1 base from J, the junction kept 6 bases outside the gene matches. The CDR3 reads CASSSGLAGGLGTDTQYF. The CDR3 DNA follows: TGTGCCAGCAGCTCCGGACTAGCGGGGGGGCTTGGCACAGATACGCAGTATTTT.